Sequencing of this T cell receptor (beta chain) was carried out in a study of T cells in localized non-small cell lung cancer. Findings of the study overall: Sequencing was restricted to one tumor region; therefore, heterogeneity remains possible. The greatest T cell clonality was found in uninvolved adjacent lung (higher than in tumor). Blood T cell density predicted longer survival; adjacent-lung clonality, shorter. Appearing in adjacent lung were a median roughly 59 of the top 100 tumor clones.

Data came from immunoSEQ multiplex PCR; TCRdb stores just in-frame clones and leaves some out. The table has nearly 25,000 clones, 92% seen once. Germline lookup yields CDR1 WSHSY and CDR2 SAAADI. V dropped 8 bases and J dropped 2; count of bases not matched to a gene: 12. The CDR3 has 16 amino acids. Details on this clone: Its target is not known.

The sample consisted of peripheral blood, taken before any cancer treatment. This TCR was recovered from a man aged 35-69 years with stage III squamous cell lung carcinoma. The chain employs TRBV10-2 and TRBJ2-1; 7 positions agree with TRBD2. The CDR3 DNA reads as TGCGCCAGCGGGGCCGAGGATAGCGGGCCCTACAATGAGCAGTTCTTC. Protein: CASGAEDSGPYNEQFF.